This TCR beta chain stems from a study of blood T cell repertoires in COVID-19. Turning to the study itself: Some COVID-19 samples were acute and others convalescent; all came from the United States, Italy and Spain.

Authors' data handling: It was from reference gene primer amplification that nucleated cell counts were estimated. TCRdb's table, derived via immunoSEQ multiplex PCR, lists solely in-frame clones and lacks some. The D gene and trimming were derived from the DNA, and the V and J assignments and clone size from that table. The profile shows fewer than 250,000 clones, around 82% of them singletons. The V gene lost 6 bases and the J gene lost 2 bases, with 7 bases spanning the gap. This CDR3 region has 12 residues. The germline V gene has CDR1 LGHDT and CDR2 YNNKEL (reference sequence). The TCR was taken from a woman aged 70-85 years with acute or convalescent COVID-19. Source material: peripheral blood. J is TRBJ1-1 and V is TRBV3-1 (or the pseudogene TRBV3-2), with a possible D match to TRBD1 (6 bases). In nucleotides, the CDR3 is TGTGCCAGCAGACAGGGTAACACTGAAGCTTTCTTT. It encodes CASRQGNTEAFF.